The sequence of this T cell receptor (beta chain) was determined in a study of regulatory T cells in long-lasting Graves disease. The time point: persistent/refractory GD, antithyroid drugs over 5 years with positive TRAb. Following extraction of RNA from PBMCs, that RNA was used to make the TCR library. Xi'an, China, was home to the endocrinology department that provided patients. Blood from the periphery, about 9.2 milliliters in all, was drawn into EDTA tubes. Sequencing libraries for TCR beta were prepared with iRepertoire HTBI primers and Arm-PCR of CDR3 regions. One entry per CDR3 protein results from TCRdb running MiXCR on the multiplex PCR reads. Among fewer than 600,000 distinct CDR3 sequences listed, about 22% were seen once. Per germline, CDR1 MDHEN and CDR2 SYDVKM. The CDR3 has 15 amino acids. After removal of 6 bases from V and 5 bases from J, the junction contained 12 bases not matched to a gene.

Study results and caveats: Favored gene segments in persistent disease were TRBV28, TRBJ1-2 and TRBJ2-5.

Many counts were recorded for this clonotype. Its specificity is not known. This TCR came from a female donor with Graves disease. The specimen comprised peripheral blood mononuclear cells (PBMCs), sampled when the disease was refractory, from a patient treated with antithyroid drugs. V gene TRBV28 combines with J gene TRBJ1-1; 7 positions agree with TRBD1. Written as DNA, the CDR3 is TGTGCCAGCAGACCTGGGGCGACAGGGAGAACTGAAGCTTTCTTT. This gives the protein CASRPGATGRTEAFF.